A selection of T cell receptor beta chains follows, all from one sample in a study of blood T cells in healthy people across ages. TCRdb ran MiXCR on the 5' RACE reads and lists one entry per CDR3 protein. The table includes about 1.5 million distinct CDR3 sequences, about 43% detected once. Sequenced input: blood. The receptors stem from a woman younger than 35 in good health. The CDR3 runs from the conserved cysteine through the conserved F or W. The D gene is left open where the match is weak. For some rows the clone size is stated as once, few or many, or as a class when expanded; others skip it.

CDR3aa | CDR3nt | v_gene | abundance | d_gene | j_gene
CASSLYGTGYEQYF | TGTGCCAGCAGCTTATACGGGACAGGCTACGAGCAGTACTTC | TRBV7-2 | - | TRBD1 | TRBJ2-7
CASLGQRNTEAFF | TGTGCCAGCTTGGGACAGAGGAACACTGAAGCTTTCTTT | TRBV2 | - | TRBD1 | TRBJ1-1
CAVRPGPPNEKLFF | TGTGCCGTTCGACCCGGCCCACCTAATGAAAAACTGTTTTTT | TRBV6-5 | - | - | TRBJ1-4
CSASGLAAAYEQYF | TGCAGTGCTAGCGGTCTAGCGGCGGCCTACGAGCAGTACTTC | TRBV20-1 | - | TRBD2 | TRBJ2-7
CSAKGPPGKGLNEQFF | TGCAGTGCTAAGGGCCCTCCGGGGAAGGGCCTCAATGAGCAGTTCTTC | TRBV20-1 | - | - | TRBJ2-1
CASSYQQGTDYEQYF | TGTGCCAGCAGCTACCAACAGGGGACTGACTACGAGCAGTACTTC | TRBV11-1 | - | - | TRBJ2-7
CASSLEGGTGELFF | TGTGCCAGCAGCTTAGAGGGGGGCACCGGGGAGCTGTTTTTT | TRBV11-2 | few | - | TRBJ2-2
CAWSQDSNQPQHF | TGTGCCTGGAGCCAAGATAGCAATCAGCCCCAGCATTTT | TRBV30 | - | - | TRBJ1-5
CASSESGQTYEQYF | TGTGCCAGCAGTGAATCTGGTCAGACCTACGAGCAGTACTTC | TRBV25-1 | few | - | TRBJ2-7
CSVQDLQGRSTEAFF | TGCAGCGTTCAAGATCTACAGGGAAGAAGCACTGAAGCTTTCTTT | TRBV29-1 | few | - | TRBJ1-1
CASGSPETQYF | TGTGCCAGCGGATCTCCCGAGACCCAGTACTTC | TRBV2 | - | - | TRBJ2-5
CASNLGTSGFYEQYF | TGTGCCAGCAACCTCGGGACTAGCGGGTTCTACGAGCAGTACTTC | TRBV21-1 | few | - | TRBJ2-7
CASSSSTGGTYEQYF | TGCGCCAGCAGCTCGTCGACAGGGGGTACCTACGAGCAGTACTTC | TRBV5-1 | few | TRBD1 | TRBJ2-7
CASSEGRVPYNEQFF | TGTGCCAGCAGTGAAGGAAGGGTACCCTACAATGAGCAGTTCTTC | TRBV2 | - | - | TRBJ2-1
CASSQVVDTDYEQYF | TGCGCCAGCAGCCAAGTAGTAGACACCGACTACGAGCAGTACTTC | TRBV4-1 | few | - | TRBJ2-7
CASSLGLQGRTDTQYF | TGTGCCAGCAGCTTAGGACTACAGGGCCGCACAGATACGCAGTATTTT | TRBV7-9 | - | - | TRBJ2-3
CASSQAVVGRGDNEQFF | TGCGCCAGCAGCCAAGCGGTGGTTGGGAGGGGGGACAATGAGCAGTTCTTC | TRBV4-1 | few | - | TRBJ2-1
CASSWTGGNYEQYF | TGTGCCAGCAGCTGGACGGGGGGAAACTACGAGCAGTACTTC | TRBV7-9 | - | TRBD2 | TRBJ2-7
CASRTRWDSVGYTF | TGTGCCAGCAGGACCAGATGGGACAGCGTTGGCTACACCTTC | TRBV6-5 | - | TRBD1 | TRBJ1-2
CSADPTEINEQYF | TGCAGTGCGGACCCTACAGAGATCAATGAGCAGTACTTC | TRBV20-1 | once | - | TRBJ2-7